The entry below gives a single TCR beta chain sequence along with its context. This entry belongs to a study of CD8+ T cells in alopecia areata. As for treatment: oral pan-JAK inhibitor, 5-10 mg twice daily. V lost 3 bases and J lost 6, with 18 bases in between. This CDR3 contains 15 residues. Germline V gene data show CDR1 as MDHEN and CDR2 as SYDVKM. Extracted RNA was reverse transcribed into cDNA, the sequencing template. The assay was immunoSEQ multiplex PCR, and TCRdb's table has in-frame clones only and misses some. The sample holds more than 200,000 clones, roughly two fifths seen once. The chain is built from TRBV28 and TRBJ2-7, with D perhaps assigned TRBD1 or TRBD2 (5 bases each). The starting material was CD4+ T cells sorted from blood, obtained at roughly week 36, from a patient treated with tofacitinib. This receptor was obtained from a human donor with alopecia areata. Here the CDR3 reads CASSFLSGGEGEQYF. The DNA of the CDR3 is TGTGCCAGCAGTTTTCTTAGTGGGGGAGAAGGCGAGCAGTACTTC.